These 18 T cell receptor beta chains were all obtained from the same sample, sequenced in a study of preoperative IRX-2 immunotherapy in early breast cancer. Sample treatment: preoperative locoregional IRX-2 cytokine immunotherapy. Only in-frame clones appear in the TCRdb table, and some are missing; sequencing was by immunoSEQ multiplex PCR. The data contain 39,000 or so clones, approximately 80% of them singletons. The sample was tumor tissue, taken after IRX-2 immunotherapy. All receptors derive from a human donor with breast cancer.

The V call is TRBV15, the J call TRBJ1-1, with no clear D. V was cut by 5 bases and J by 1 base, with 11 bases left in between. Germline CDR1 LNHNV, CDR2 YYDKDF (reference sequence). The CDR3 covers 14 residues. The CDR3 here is CATSSRTRNTEAFF. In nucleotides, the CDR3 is TGTGCCACCAGCTCCCGTACTCGGAACACTGAAGCTTTCTTT. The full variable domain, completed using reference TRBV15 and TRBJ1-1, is DAMVIQNPRYQVTQFGKPVTLSCSQTLNHNVMYWYQQKSSQAPKLLFHYYDKDFNNEADTPDNFQSRRPNTSFCFLDIRSPGLGDTAMYLCATSSRTRNTEAFFGQGTRLTVV.

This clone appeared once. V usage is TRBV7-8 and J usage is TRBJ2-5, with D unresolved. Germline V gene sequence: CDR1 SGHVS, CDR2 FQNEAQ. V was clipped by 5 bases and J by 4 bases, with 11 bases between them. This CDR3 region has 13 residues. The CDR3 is CASSQSGGETQYF. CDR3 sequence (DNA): TGTGCCAGCAGCCAATCGGGTGGAGAGACCCAGTACTTC. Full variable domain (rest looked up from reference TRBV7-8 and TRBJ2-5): GAGVSQSPRYKVAKRGQDVALRCDPISGHVSLFWYQQALGQGPEFLTYFQNEAQLDKSGLPSDRFFAERPEGSVSTLKIQRTQQEDSAVYLCASSQSGGETQYFGPGTRLLVL.

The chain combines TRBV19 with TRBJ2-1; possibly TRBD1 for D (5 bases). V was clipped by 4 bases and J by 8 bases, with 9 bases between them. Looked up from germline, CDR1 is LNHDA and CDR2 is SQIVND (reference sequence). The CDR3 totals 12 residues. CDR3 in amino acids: CASSTQGDEQFF. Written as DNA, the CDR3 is TGTGCCAGTAGTACCCAAGGGGATGAGCAGTTCTTC.

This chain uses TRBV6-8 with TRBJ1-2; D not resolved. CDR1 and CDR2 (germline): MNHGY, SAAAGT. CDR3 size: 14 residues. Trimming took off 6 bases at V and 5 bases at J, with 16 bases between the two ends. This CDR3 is CASRPEGPRYGYTF. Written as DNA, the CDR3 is TGTGCCAGCAGGCCCGAAGGGCCCCGTTATGGCTACACCTTC.

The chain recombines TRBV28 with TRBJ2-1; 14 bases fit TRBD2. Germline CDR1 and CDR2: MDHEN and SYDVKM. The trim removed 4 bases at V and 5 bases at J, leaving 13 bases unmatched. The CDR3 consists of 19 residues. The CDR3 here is CASSSRRLAGGPGNNEQFF. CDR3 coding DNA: TGTGCCAGCAGTTCCCGGCGACTAGCGGGAGGGCCAGGGAACAATGAGCAGTTCTTC. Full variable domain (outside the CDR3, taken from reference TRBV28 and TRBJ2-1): DVKVTQSSRYLVKRTGEKVFLECVQDMDHENMFWYRQDPGLGLRLIYFSYDVKMKEKGDIPEGYSVSREKKERFSLILESASTNQTSMYLCASSSRRLAGGPGNNEQFFGPGTRLTVL.

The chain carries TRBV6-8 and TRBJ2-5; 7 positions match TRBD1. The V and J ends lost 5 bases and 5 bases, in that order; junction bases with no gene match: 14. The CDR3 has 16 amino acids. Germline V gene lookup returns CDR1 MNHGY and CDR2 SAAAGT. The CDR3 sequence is CASSPLRGRHGETQYF. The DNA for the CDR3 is TGTGCCAGCAGTCCCCTTAGGGGGCGACATGGGGAGACCCAGTACTTC.

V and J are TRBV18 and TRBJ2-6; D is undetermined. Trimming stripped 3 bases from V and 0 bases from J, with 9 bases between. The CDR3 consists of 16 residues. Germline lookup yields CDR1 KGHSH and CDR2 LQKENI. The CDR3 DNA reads TGTGCCAGCTCACCGTCCACCCGCTCTGGGGCCAACGTCCTGACTTTC. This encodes CASSPSTRSGANVLTF.

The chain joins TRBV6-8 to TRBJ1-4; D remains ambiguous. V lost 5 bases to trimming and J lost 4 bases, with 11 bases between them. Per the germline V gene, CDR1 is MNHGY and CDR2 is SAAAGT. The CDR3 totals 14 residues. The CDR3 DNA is TGTGCCAGCAGTGTCCGGCCTCTTAATGAAAAACTGTTTTTT. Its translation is CASSVRPLNEKLFF.

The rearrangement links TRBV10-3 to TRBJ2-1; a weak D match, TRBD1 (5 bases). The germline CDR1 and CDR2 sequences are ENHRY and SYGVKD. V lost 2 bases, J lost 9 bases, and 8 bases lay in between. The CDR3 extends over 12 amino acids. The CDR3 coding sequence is TGTGCCATCAGTGAGGTGGACATTGAGCAGTTCTTC. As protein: CAISEVDIEQFF.

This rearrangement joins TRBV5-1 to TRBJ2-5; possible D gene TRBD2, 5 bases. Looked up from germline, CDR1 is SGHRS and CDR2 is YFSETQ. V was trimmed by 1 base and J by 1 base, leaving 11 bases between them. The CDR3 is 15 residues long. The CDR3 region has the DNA TGCGCCAGCAGCTTGAGTAGCGCCTCCCAAGAGACCCAGTACTTC. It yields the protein CASSLSSASQETQYF.

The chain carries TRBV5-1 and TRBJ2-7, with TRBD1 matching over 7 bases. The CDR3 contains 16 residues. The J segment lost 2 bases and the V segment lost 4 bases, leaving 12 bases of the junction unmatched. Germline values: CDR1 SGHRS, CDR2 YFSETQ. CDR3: CASSPTATGTTYEQYF. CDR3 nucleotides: TGCGCCAGCAGCCCGACCGCGACAGGGACGACCTACGAGCAGTACTTC.

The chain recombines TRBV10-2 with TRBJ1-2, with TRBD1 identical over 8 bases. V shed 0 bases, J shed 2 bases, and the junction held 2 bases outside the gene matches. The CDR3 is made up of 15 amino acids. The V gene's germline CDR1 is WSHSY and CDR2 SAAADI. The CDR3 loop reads CASSESGQGNYGYTF. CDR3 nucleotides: TGCGCCAGCAGTGAGTCCGGACAGGGAAACTATGGCTACACCTTC.

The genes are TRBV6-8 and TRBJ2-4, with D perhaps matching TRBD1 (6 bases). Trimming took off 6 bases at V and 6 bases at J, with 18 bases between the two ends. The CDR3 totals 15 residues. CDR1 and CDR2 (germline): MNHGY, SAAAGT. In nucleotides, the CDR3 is TGTGCCAGCAGACGAGGCAGGGGCGGCACAAACATTCAGTACTTC. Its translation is CASRRGRGGTNIQYF.

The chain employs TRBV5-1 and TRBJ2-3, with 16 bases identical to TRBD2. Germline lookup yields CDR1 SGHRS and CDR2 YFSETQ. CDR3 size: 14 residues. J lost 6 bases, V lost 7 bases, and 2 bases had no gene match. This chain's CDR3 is CASGTSGRADTQYF. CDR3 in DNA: TGCGCCAGCGGGACTAGCGGGAGGGCCGATACGCAGTATTTT.

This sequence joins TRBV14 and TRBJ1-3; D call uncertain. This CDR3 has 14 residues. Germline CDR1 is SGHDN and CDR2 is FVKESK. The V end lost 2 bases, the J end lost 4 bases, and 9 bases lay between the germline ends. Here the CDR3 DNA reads TGTGCCAGCAGCCAATCGGCAGCCGGAAACACCATATATTTT. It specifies CASSQSAAGNTIYF.

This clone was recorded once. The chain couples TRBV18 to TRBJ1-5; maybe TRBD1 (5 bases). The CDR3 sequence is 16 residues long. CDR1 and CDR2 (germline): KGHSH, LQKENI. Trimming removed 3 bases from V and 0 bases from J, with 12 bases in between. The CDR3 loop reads CASSPEGTVSNQPQHF. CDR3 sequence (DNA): TGTGCCAGCTCACCTGAAGGGACGGTTAGCAATCAGCCCCAGCATTTT.

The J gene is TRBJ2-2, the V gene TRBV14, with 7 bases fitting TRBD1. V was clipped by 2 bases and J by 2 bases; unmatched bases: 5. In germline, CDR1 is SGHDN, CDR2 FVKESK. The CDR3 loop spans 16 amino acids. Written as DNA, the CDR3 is TGTGCCAGCAGCCAAATACAGGGGCCAAACACCGGGGAGCTGTTTTTT. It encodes CASSQIQGPNTGELFF.

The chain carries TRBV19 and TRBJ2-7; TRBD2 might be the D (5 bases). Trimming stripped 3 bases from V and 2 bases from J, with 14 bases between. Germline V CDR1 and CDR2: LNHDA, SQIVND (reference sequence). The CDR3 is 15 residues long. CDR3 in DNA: TGTGCCAGTAGTATTCGGGATAAACCGACCTACGAGCAGTACTTC. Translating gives CASSIRDKPTYEQYF.